This note documents a single T cell receptor beta chain sequence. Here immunoSEQ multiplex PCR was the method, and the copy in TCRdb shows in-frame clones only, minus some. The sample has under 95,000 clones, under 90% seen once; the top ten hold about 0.79%. This specimen belongs to a study of radiotherapy plus CTLA-4 blockade in lung cancer. The germline CDR1 and CDR2 sequences are SEHNR and FQNEAQ (reference sequence). V was cut by 5 bases and J by 0 bases, with 11 bases left in between. This CDR3 contains 14 residues. The TCR sequence derives from a human donor with non-small cell lung cancer who had stable disease on radiotherapy plus ipilimumab. V is TRBV7-9 and J is TRBJ2-7; D is perhaps TRBD2 (6 bases). The sequencing here drew on peripheral blood, taken from a patient treated with radiotherapy plus ipilimumab. Here the CDR3 reads CASSPRGLSYEQYF. CDR3 sequence (DNA): TGTGCCAGCAGCCCGCGGGGCCTCTCCTACGAGCAGTACTTC.